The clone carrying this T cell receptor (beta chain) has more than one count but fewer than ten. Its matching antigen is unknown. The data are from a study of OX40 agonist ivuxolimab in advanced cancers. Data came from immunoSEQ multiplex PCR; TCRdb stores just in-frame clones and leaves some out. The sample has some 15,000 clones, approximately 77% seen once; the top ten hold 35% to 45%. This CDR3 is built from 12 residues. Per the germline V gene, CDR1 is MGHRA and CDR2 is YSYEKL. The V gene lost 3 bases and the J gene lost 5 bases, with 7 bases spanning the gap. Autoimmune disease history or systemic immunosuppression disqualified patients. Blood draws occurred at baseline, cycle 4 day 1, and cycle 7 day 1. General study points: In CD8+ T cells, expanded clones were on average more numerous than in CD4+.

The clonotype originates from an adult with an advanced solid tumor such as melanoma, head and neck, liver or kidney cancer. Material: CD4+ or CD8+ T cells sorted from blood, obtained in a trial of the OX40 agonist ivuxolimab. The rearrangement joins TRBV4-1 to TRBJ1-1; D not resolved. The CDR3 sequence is CASSHDRTEAFF. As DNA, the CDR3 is TGCGCCAGCAGCCACGACCGGACTGAAGCTTTCTTT.